The 22 T cell receptor beta chains listed next were all sequenced from one sample in a study of T cells in Graves' hyperthyroidism and ophthalmopathy. Researchers took RNA transcripts and amplified the TCR beta CDR3 regions from them. The HTBI primer set served for first-round RT-PCR of the TCR CDR3. TCRdb passed the multiplex PCR reads through MiXCR, listing each CDR3 protein once. The table has a few hundred thousand distinct CDR3 sequences, 46% seen once. The sample consisted of peripheral blood or thyroid tissue (not recorded which). Source of these receptors: an adult woman with Graves' disease, either hyperthyroidism or ophthalmopathy (not recorded which).

This clonotype has at least ten counts. This chain uses TRBV7-9 with TRBJ2-2; 12 bases match TRBD2. The germline CDR1 and CDR2 sequences are SEHNR and FQNEAQ (reference sequence). J lost 3 bases, V lost 6 bases, and 2 bases had no gene match. This CDR3 comprises 15 residues. The CDR3 coding sequence is TGTGCCAGCAGGGGACTAGCGGGCCACACCGGGGAGCTGTTTTTT. Encoded protein: CASRGLAGHTGELFF. The full variable domain, its missing parts supplied by reference TRBV7-9 and TRBJ2-2, is DTGVSQNPRHKITKRGQNVTFRCDPISEHNRLYWYRQTLGQGPEFLTYFQNEAQLEKSRLLSDRFSAERPKGSFSTLEIQRTEQGDSAMYLCASRGLAGHTGELFFGEGSRLTVL.

CDR3 in DNA: TGTGTCACCACCGAGGGGGACACTGAAGCTTTCTTT. It encodes CVTTEGDTEAFF. The chain joins TRBV10-3 to TRBJ1-1, with TRBD1 as a possible D gene (6 bases). Germline CDR1 ENHRY, CDR2 SYGVKD. This CDR3 has 12 residues.

In this sample, this clonotype turned up many times. The chain combines TRBV29-1 with TRBJ1-5; no clear D gene. Looked up from germline, CDR1 is SQVTM and CDR2 is ANQGSEA. V lost 6 bases to trimming and J lost 2 bases, with 11 bases between them. The CDR3 is made up of 13 amino acids. For the CDR3, the DNA is TGCAGCGTCCAATTGCTGGGCAATCAGCCCCAGCATTTT. Its translation is CSVQLLGNQPQHF.

In its sample, this clonotype was seen a few times. The genes are TRBV25-1 and TRBJ2-7, with D uncertain. With 6 bases removed from V and 4 bases from J, the gap between germline ends came to 10 bases. The CDR3 totals 12 residues. Germline V CDR1 and CDR2: MGHDK, SYGVNS. CDR3: CASRSGRYEQYF. CDR3 nucleotide sequence: TGTGCCAGCAGGAGTGGGCGGTACGAGCAGTACTTC.

The V call is TRBV10-3, the J call TRBJ2-7, with a weak D call TRBD1 (6 bases). This CDR3 spans 11 amino acids. V was cut by 6 bases and J by 5 bases, with 8 bases left in between. CDR1 ENHRY and CDR2 SYGVKD come from the germline V gene. In DNA form, the CDR3 reads TGTGCCATCAGCGCAGGGGACGAGCAGTACTTC. As protein: CAISAGDEQYF.

This clonotype showed up just a few times. The chain links TRBV2 to TRBJ1-1; no firm D call. V shed 6 bases and J shed 6 bases, with 8 bases lying between them. The CDR3 is made up of 11 amino acids. Germline V gene sequence: CDR1 SNHLY, CDR2 FYNNEI. The chain's CDR3 is CASRTGAEAFF. The CDR3 region has the DNA TGTGCCAGCAGGACCGGGGCTGAAGCTTTCTTT.

The rearrangement joins TRBV20-1 to TRBJ2-6, with no clear D. V lost 3 bases and J 2 bases, leaving 14 bases between the germline ends. Germline V CDR1 and CDR2: DFQATT, SNEGSKA (reference sequence). This CDR3 region has 16 residues. The CDR3 reads CSASFRVLPGANVLTF. The CDR3 DNA reads TGCAGTGCTAGTTTCCGGGTTCTACCTGGGGCCAACGTCCTGACTTTC.

Remarks on this clonotype: Relative to the germline gene, one junction end is altered; a read error may explain this. For the CDR3, the DNA is TGTGCCACCAGTGAGTTCGCGAACACCGGGGGGCTGTTTTTT. The encoded protein is CATSEFANTGGLFF. This chain connects TRBV24-1 to TRBJ2-2; weak D call: TRBD2 (6 bases). Germline-derived CDR1 and CDR2 are KGHDR and SFDVKD. The CDR3 totals 14 residues.

This clonotype has a handful of counts. J is TRBJ2-6 and V is TRBV5-1; no reliable D call. V lost 2 bases, J lost 3 bases, and 6 bases lay in between. Germline V gene lookup returns CDR1 SGHRS and CDR2 YFSETQ. The CDR3 runs 14 residues. CDR3 bases: TGCGCCAGCAGCTTTTTCCTTGGGGCCAACGTCCTGACTTTC. It translates to CASSFFLGANVLTF.

The CDR3 is CAIRLDRANSGNTIYF. Here the CDR3 DNA reads TGTGCCATCAGGCTTGACAGGGCCAACTCTGGAAACACCATATATTTT. V is TRBV10-3 and J is TRBJ1-3; TRBD1 aligns across 7 bases. The germline gives CDR1 ENHRY, CDR2 SYGVKD. V shed 6 bases, J shed 0 bases, and the junction held 8 bases outside the gene matches. This CDR3 comprises 16 residues.

This clonotype was counted ten times or more. The chain carries TRBV20-1 and TRBJ2-5; TRBD2 matches 14 bases. CDR3 length: 16 amino acids. The V gene's germline CDR1 is DFQATT and CDR2 SNEGSKA (reference sequence). The V segment lost 3 bases and the J segment 5 bases; nucleotides outside the gene matches: 8. The CDR3 DNA follows: TGCAGTGCTAGTGGAGGGACTAGCGGGAGCTGGGAGACCCAGTACTTC. Its translation is CSASGGTSGSWETQYF.

The chain combines TRBV2 with TRBJ1-1; D is undetermined. This CDR3 contains 14 residues. The germline V gene encodes CDR1 SNHLY and CDR2 FYNNEI. Trimming shortened V by 5 bases and J by 4 bases, and 14 bases separated the two germline ends. This CDR3 reads CASSPSGPFTEAFF. In nucleotides, the CDR3 is TGTGCCAGCAGTCCAAGCGGCCCTTTCACTGAAGCTTTCTTT.

As to this clonotype: Just one base apart from a much larger clone, this may be a read error. Here the CDR3 omits its conserved ending phenylalanine or tryptophan, so a read error is the likely source. The chain links TRBV14 to TRBJ2-7, with D uncertain. Trimming left V 4 bases short and J 3 bases short, with 10 bases between. CDR1 and CDR2 (germline): SGHDN, FVKESK. There are 13 residues in the CDR3. DNA of the CDR3: TGTGCCAGCAGCCCCGGACCGGGCTACGAGCAGTACTCC. It is translated as CASSPGPGYEQYS.

This clonotype was seen at least ten times. The chain uses TRBV29-1 and TRBJ2-7, with a tentative D call TRBD1 (6 bases). The V end lost 4 bases, the J end lost 2 bases, and 18 bases lay between the germline ends. The germline V gene has CDR1 SQVTM and CDR2 ANQGSEA. The CDR3 has 15 residues. The CDR3 sequence: CSVAQGQGPAYEQYF. For the CDR3, the DNA is TGCAGCGTTGCTCAGGGGCAGGGACCAGCCTACGAGCAGTACTTC.

A few counts support this clonotype. This sequence joins TRBV7-9 and TRBJ1-2, with 7 positions matching TRBD1. CDR1 and CDR2 (germline): SEHNR, FQNEAQ (reference sequence). V was pared by 5 bases and J by 7 bases, with 16 bases of the junction left unmatched. The CDR3 loop spans 16 amino acids. In nucleotides, the CDR3 is TGTGCCAGCAGCCCCCCGCGCGCTGACAGGGTGACTGGCTACACCTTC. It specifies CASSPPRADRVTGYTF.

Only a few counts were recorded for this clonotype. The chain carries TRBV12-3 or TRBV12-4 and TRBJ1-1, with no clear D. Trimming removed 3 bases at V and 5 bases at J, with 7 bases between. This CDR3 is 12 amino acids long. As DNA, the CDR3 is TGTGCCAGCAGTTTCGGTAAGACTGAAGCTTTCTTT. It translates to CASSFGKTEAFF.

This clonotype was seen just once. As DNA, the CDR3 is TGTGCCATCAGGGGAGGACAAACGAACACTGAAGCTTTCTTT. It specifies CAIRGGQTNTEAFF. The chain combines TRBV10-3 with TRBJ1-1; D is perhaps TRBD1 (5 bases). The germline V gene has CDR1 ENHRY and CDR2 SYGVKD. The CDR3 covers 14 residues. V was pared by 6 bases and J by 1 base, with 12 bases between.

This clonotype was counted a few times. This chain joins TRBV9 and TRBJ1-2, with 7 bases aligning to TRBD1. The V segment lost 5 bases and the J segment 3 bases; nucleotides outside the gene matches: 7. The CDR3 consists of 14 residues. From germline, CDR1 is SGDLS and CDR2 YYNGEE. The CDR3 loop reads CASSTGQAYYGYTF. CDR3 DNA: TGTGCCAGCAGTACAGGACAGGCTTACTATGGCTACACCTTC.

This clonotype occurred many times. The chain combines TRBV6-2 or TRBV6-3 with TRBJ1-1; 7 nucleotides align to TRBD1. Germline loops: CDR1 MNHEY, CDR2 SVGEGT. This CDR3 spans 16 amino acids. Trimming removed 2 bases from V and 0 bases from J; junction bases left unmatched: 6. DNA for the CDR3: TGTGCCAGCAGTTACACCGGGACAGTTTTGAACACTGAAGCTTTCTTT. This gives the protein CASSYTGTVLNTEAFF.

This clonotype was found many times. The gene calls are TRBV29-1 and TRBJ1-1; D is uncertain. V lost 1 base and J 5 bases, leaving 8 bases between the germline ends. The CDR3 extends over 12 amino acids. Per germline, CDR1 SQVTM and CDR2 ANQGSEA. The CDR3 sequence: CSVEGGGTEAFF. CDR3 nucleotide sequence: TGCAGCGTTGAAGGGGGAGGGACTGAAGCTTTCTTT. The full variable domain, completed using reference TRBV29-1 and TRBJ1-1, is SAVISQKPSRDICQRGTSLTIQCQVDSQVTMMFWYRQQPGQSLTLIATANQGSEATYESGFVIDKFPISRPNLTFSTLTVSNMSPEDSSIYLCSVEGGGTEAFFGQGTRLTVV.

In regard to this clonotype: This sequence may be a read error, since a much larger clone differs from it by one base. V and J are TRBV3-1 and TRBJ2-5; perhaps D is TRBD1 or TRBD2 (7 bases each). The germline V gene has CDR1 LGHDT and CDR2 YNNKEL (reference sequence). The CDR3 is made up of 11 amino acids. The CDR3 loop is CASSRDREGVF. The CDR3, as DNA: TGTGCCAGCAGCCGAGACAGGGAGGGGGTCTTC.

In this sample, this clonotype turned up once. V is TRBV19 and J is TRBJ1-5; D may be TRBD1 (6 bases). Germline CDR1 reads LNHDA; CDR2 reads SQIVND (reference sequence). The V end was cut by 6 bases, the J end by 5 bases, with 14 bases between. The CDR3 sequence is 14 residues long. CDR3 nucleotides: TGTGCCAGTAGCACCGGGACACCCGATCAGCCCCAGCATTTT. It specifies CASSTGTPDQPQHF.